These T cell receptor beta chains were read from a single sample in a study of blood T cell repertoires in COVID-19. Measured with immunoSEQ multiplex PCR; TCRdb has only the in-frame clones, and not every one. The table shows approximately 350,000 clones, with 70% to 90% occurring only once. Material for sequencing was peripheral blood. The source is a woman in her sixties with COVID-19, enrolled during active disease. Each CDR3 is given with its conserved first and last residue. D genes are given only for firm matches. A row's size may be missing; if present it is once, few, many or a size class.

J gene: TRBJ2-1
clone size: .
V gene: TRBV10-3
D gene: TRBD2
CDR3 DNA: TGTGCCATCAACTCACTAGCGGGGGGGTTTAAGTCCTACAATGAGCAGTTCTTC
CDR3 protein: CAINSLAGGFKSYNEQFF

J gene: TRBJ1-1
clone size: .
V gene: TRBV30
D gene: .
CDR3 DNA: TGTGCCTGGAGTGCCGACATTCCTGCGAACACTGAAGCTTTCTTT
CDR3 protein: CAWSADIPANTEAFF

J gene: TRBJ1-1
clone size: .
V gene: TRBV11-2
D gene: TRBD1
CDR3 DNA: TGTGCCAGCACCCTGGGGGCAGGGGGCTCTGAAGCTTTCTTT
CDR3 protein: CASTLGAGGSEAFF

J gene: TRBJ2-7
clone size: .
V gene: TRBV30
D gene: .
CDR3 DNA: TGTGCCTGGAGCCCGAACAGTTACGAGCAGTACTTC
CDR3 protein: CAWSPNSYEQYF

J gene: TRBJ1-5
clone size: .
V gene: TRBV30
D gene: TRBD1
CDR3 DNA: TGTGCCTGGAGGATGGCAGGACAGGGCGACAATCAGCCCCAGCATTTT
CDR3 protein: CAWRMAGQGDNQPQHF

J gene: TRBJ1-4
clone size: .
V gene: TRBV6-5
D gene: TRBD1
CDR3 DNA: TGTGCCAGCAGCCGGTGGACAGGGGGTGAAAAACTGTTTTTT
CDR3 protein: CASSRWTGGEKLFF

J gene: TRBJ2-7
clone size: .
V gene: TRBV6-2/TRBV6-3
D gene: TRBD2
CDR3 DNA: TGTGCCAGCAGTTCCCCGGGACTAGCGGATTCCTTCCACTCCTACGAGCAGTACTTC
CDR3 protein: CASSSPGLADSFHSYEQYF

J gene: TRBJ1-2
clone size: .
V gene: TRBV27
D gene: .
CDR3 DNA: TGTGCCAGCAGTTCACTCCCGCCAGGTTGGCGTAGTGGCTACACCTTC
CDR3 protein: CASSSLPPGWRSGYTF

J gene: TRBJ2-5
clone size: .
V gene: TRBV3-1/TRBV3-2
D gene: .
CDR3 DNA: TGTGCCAGCAGCCGCTCGGGACTGGCACAAGAGACCCAGTACTTC
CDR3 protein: CASSRSGLAQETQYF

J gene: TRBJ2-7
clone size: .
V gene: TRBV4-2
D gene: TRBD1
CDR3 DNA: TGTGCCAGCAGCCTAACTAGACAGGGGGGAGACGAGCAGTACTTC
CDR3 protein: CASSLTRQGGDEQYF

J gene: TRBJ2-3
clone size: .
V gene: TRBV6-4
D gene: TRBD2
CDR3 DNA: TGTGCCAGCAGCCAACAACTACTAGCGGGGCCGGGGCCGATAGATACGCAGTATTTT
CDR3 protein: CASSQQLLAGPGPIDTQYF

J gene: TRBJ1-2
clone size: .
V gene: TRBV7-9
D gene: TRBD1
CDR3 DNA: TGTGCCAGCAGCCCTACGGGACAGGGGGTCTCTGGCTACACCTTC
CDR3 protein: CASSPTGQGVSGYTF

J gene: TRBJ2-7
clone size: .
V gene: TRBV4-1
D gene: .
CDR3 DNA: TGCGCCAGCAGTCACCCGGCCGGGTACGAGCAGTACTTC
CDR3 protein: CASSHPAGYEQYF

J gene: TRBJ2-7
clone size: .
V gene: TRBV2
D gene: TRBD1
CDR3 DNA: TGTGCCAGCGGAAGGACAGGGGGCTACGAGCAGTACTTC
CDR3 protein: CASGRTGGYEQYF

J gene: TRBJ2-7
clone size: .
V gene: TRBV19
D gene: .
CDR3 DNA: TGTGCCAGTAGTATATCCGCCGGGGGAGTCCTTTACGAGCAGTACTTC
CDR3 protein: CASSISAGGVLYEQYF

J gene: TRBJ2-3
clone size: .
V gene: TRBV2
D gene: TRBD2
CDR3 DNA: TGTGCCAGCAGTGATAACTTTATGGAGCGGGGGAGCACAGATACGCAGTATTTT
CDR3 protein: CASSDNFMERGSTDTQYF

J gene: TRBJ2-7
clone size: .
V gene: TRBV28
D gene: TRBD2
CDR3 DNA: TGTGCCAGCAGTTTAAGACTAGCGGGGGAGTACGAGCAGTACTTC
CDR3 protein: CASSLRLAGEYEQYF

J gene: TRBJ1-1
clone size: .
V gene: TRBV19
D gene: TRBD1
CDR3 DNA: TGTGCCAGTAGCCGCAGGGGGCAGAACACTGAAGCTTTCTTT
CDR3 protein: CASSRRGQNTEAFF

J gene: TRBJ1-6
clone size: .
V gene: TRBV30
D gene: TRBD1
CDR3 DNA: TGTGCCTGGAAGGGACAGGGATCCTCACCCCTCCACTTT
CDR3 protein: CAWKGQGSSPLHF

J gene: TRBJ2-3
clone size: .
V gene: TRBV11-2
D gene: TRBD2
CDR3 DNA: TGTGCCAGCAGCTTAGATCTGGCGGGGGGGCCATTAGATACGCAGTATTTT
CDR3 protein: CASSLDLAGGPLDTQYF

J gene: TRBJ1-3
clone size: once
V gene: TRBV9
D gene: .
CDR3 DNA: TGTGCCAGCAGCGCACAGCTCACCTCTGGAAACACCATATATTTT
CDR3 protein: CASSAQLTSGNTIYF

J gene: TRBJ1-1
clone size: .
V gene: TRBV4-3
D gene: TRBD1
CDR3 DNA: TGCGCCAGCAGCCCTACCTGGGACAGGATTTCGAACACTGAAGCTTTCTTT
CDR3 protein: CASSPTWDRISNTEAFF

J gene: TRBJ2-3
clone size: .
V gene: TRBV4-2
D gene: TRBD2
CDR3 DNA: TGTGCCAGCAGCCGACAGCGGGGGCCACGGGGGGATACGCAGTATTTT
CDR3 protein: CASSRQRGPRGDTQYF

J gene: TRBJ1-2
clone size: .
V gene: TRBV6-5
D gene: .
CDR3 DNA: TGTGCCAGCAGCACCCACGGTGCCTATGGCTACACCTTC
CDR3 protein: CASSTHGAYGYTF

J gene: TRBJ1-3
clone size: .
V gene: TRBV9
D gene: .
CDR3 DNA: TGTGCCAGCAGCGTCACGATAGAGGGTGACGGAAACACCATATATTTT
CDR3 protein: CASSVTIEGDGNTIYF

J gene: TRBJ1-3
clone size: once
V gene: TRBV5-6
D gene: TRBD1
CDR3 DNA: TGTGCCAGCAGCATCGGGACAGGTGGAGGTGGAAACACCATATATTTT
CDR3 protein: CASSIGTGGGGNTIYF

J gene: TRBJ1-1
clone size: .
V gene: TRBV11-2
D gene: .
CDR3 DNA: TGTGCCAGCAGCCGGGGGACTTCCTTTCCAGCTTTCTTT
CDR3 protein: CASSRGTSFPAFF

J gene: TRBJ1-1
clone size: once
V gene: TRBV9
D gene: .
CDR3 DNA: TGTGCCAGCAGCCCGAGGGGGGGATACACTGAAGCTTTCTTT
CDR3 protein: CASSPRGGYTEAFF

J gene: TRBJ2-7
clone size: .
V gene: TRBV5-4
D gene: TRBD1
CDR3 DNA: TGTGCCAGCAGCTTGGAAGGGGGCGCATACGAGCAGTACTTC
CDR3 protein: CASSLEGGAYEQYF

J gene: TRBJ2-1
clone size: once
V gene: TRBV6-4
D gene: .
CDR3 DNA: TGTGCCAGCAGTGAGACGTTCTTAGCGCATGAGCAGTTCTTC
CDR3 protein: CASSETFLAHEQFF

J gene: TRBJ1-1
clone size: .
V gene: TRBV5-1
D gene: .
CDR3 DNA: TGCGCCAGCAGCTTGGTAGACAATGAAGCTTTCTTT
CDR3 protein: CASSLVDNEAFF

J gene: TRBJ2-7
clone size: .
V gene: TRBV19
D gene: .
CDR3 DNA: TGTGCCAGTAGTGCCCTGCGAGCCTTC
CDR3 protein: CASSALRAF

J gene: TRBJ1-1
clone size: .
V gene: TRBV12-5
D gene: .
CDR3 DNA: TGTGCTAGTGGTCGGGGGGAGGGCTTCGGCGCGGCTTTCTTT
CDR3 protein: CASGRGEGFGAAFF

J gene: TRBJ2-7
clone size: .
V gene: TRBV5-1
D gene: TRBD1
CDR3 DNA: TGCGCCAGCAGTTCCGGGACAGGGGTAACCTACGAGCAGTACTTC
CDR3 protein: CASSSGTGVTYEQYF

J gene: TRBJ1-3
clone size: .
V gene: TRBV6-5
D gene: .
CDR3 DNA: TGTGCCACCAAGGACAGCCTCTCTGGAAACACCATATATTTT
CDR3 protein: CATKDSLSGNTIYF

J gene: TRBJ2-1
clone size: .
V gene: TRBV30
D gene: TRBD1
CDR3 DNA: TGTGCCTGGGGAACCGGGACAGGGGGAAATGAGCAGTTCTTC
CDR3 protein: CAWGTGTGGNEQFF

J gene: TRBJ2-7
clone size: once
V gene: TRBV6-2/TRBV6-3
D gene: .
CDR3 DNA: TGTGCCAGCAGTTACCCTAATAGAGACGAGCAGTACTTC
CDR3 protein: CASSYPNRDEQYF

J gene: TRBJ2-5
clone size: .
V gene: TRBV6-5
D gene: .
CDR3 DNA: TGTGCCAGCAGTTACTCAGGAGGGGATATGGAGACCCAGTACTTC
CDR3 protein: CASSYSGGDMETQYF

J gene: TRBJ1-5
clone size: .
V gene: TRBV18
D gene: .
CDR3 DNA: TGTGCCAGCTCACCCCCCCAACAGCCCCAGCATTTT
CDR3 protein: CASSPPQQPQHF

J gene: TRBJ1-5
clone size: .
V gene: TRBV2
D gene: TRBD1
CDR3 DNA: TGTGCCAGCAATACGGGACAGGGGGCCGAGGTCCGTTTCCAGTCCCAGCATTTT
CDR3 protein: CASNTGQGAEVRFQSQHF

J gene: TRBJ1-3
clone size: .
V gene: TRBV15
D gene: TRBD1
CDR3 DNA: TGTGCCACCAGCAGCCCGACAGGGGGCATGGGAAACACCATATATTTT
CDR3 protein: CATSSPTGGMGNTIYF

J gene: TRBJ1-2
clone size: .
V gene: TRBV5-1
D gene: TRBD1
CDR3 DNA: TGCGCCAGCAGCTTAGGAGGGACAGATCGCGGCTACACCTTC
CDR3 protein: CASSLGGTDRGYTF

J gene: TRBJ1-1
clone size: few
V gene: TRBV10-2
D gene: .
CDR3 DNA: TGCGCCAGCAGGATGTACGGCGGAAGTATGAACACTGAAGCTTTCTTT
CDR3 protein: CASRMYGGSMNTEAFF

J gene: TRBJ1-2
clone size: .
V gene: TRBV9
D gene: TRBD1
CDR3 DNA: TGTGCCAGCAGCGTAGGGACAGGGGTCTATGGCTACACCTTC
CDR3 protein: CASSVGTGVYGYTF

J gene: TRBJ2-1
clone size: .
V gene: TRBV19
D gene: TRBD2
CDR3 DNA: TGTGCCAGTACCATAGCGGGGGGGCCCTACAATGAGCAGTTCTTC
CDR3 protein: CASTIAGGPYNEQFF

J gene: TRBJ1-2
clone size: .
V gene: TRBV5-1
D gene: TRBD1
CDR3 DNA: TGCGCCAGCAGCTTGATGGGACAGGGCCCTCCTAACTATGGCTACACCTTC
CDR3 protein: CASSLMGQGPPNYGYTF

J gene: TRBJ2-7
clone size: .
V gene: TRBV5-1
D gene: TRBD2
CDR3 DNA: TGCGCCAGCAGTTTTGGTAGCGGGGGGGTAACGGCCGAGCAGTACTTC
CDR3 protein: CASSFGSGGVTAEQYF

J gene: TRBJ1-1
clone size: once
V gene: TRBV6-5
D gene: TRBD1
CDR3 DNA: TGTGCCAGCAGTCCACAAGGACAGGTGAACACTGAAGCTTTCTTT
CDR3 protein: CASSPQGQVNTEAFF

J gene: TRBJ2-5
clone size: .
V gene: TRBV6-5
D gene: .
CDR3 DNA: TGTGCCAGCAGACGGATAACGGGGGTAGGAGAGACCCAGTACTTC
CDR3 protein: CASRRITGVGETQYF

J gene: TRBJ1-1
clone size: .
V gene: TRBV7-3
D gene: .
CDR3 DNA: TGTGCCAGCAGCTTCGGGGGAGAGAACACTGAAGCTTTCTTT
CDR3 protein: CASSFGGENTEAFF

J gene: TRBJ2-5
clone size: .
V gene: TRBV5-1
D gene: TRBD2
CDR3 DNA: TGCGCCACCCGGCGTGGAGCGGGGGAAGAGACCCAGTACTTC
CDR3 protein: CATRRGAGEETQYF

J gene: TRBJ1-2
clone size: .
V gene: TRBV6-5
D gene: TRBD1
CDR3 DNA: TGTGCCAGCAGGCCTGGGACAGGGGTGGGATATGGCTACACCTTC
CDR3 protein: CASRPGTGVGYGYTF

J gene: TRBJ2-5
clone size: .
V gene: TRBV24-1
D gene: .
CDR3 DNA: TGTGCCACCAGTGATTCAAACAAAGAGACCCAGTACTTC
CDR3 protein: CATSDSNKETQYF